This record looks at one T cell receptor beta chain sequence and its context. The antigen remains undetermined. This CDR3 is built from 15 residues. The germline CDR1 and CDR2 sequences are SGHAT and FQNNGV. Trimming cost V 0 bases and J 5 bases; bases outside gene matches: 5. This record comes from a study of OX40 agonist ivuxolimab in advanced cancers. The overall study: Head and neck, renal cell, melanoma or hepatocellular carcinoma were the cancers that dose-escalation patients had. A history of anti-PD-1, anti-PD-L1 or anti-CTLA-4 therapy was acceptable, and 30% to 45% had some. In three patients, partial responses were observed, one with hepatocellular carcinoma and two with cutaneous melanoma. General study points: More expanded clones were seen, on average, in CD8+ T cells than in CD4+.

Method: immunoSEQ multiplex PCR; TCRdb's copy keeps in-frame clones and lacks some. This table holds 65,000 to 85,000 clones, 85% to 95% found once. The J gene is TRBJ1-1, the V gene TRBV11-2; TRBD1 matches at 8 bases. Sequences were derived from CD4+ or CD8+ T cells sorted from blood, sampled in a trial of the OX40 agonist ivuxolimab. The receptor was derived from an adult with an advanced solid tumor such as melanoma, head and neck, liver or kidney cancer. CDR3 sequence (DNA): TGTGCCAGCAGCTTAGACCGGACAGGGAGGACTGAAGCTTTCTTT. Encoded protein: CASSLDRTGRTEAFF.